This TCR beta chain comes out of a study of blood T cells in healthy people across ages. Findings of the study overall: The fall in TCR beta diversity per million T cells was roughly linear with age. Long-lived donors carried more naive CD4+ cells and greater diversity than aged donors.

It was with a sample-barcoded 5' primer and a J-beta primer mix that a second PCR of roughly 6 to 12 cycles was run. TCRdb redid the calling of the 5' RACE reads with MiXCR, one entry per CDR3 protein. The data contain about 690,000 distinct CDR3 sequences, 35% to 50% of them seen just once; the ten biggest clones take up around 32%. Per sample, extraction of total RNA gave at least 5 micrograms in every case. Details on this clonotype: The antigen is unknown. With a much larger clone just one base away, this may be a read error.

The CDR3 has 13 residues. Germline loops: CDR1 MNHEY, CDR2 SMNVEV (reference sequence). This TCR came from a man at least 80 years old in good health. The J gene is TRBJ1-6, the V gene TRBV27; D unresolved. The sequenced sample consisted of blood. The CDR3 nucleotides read TGTGCCAGCAGAGAACAGCCGAATTCACCCATCCACTTT. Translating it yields CASREQPNSPIHF.